This T cell receptor beta chain derives from a study of CD8 T cells in ankylosing spondylitis. TCRdb itself ran the 5' RACE reads through MiXCR, one entry per CDR3 protein. The repertoire holds 250,000 to 350,000 distinct CDR3 sequences, with 20% as singletons. J gave up 7 bases and V 4 bases, and 7 bases lay outside the gene matches. CDR3 length equals 15 residues. CDR1 is SGHRS and CDR2 is YFSETQ in the germline V gene. This clonotype appeared a few times. The origin of this receptor is a male donor with ankylosing spondylitis or in good health (not recorded which). V usage is TRBV5-1 and J usage is TRBJ1-4; 10 bases line up with TRBD1. Sequenced material: blood, either unsorted or a sorted T cell fraction (not recorded which). DNA of the CDR3: TGCGCCAGCAGCACCAGACAGGGGGCGGCTGAAAAACTGTTTTTT. Protein sequence: CASSTRQGAAEKLFF.